A selection of T cell receptor beta chains follows, all from one sample in a study of blood T cell repertoires in COVID-19. Sequenced by immunoSEQ multiplex PCR; TCRdb stores in-frame clones only, minus some. The table lists around 100,000 clones, about nine tenths of them singletons. The material sequenced was peripheral blood. The receptors here all came from a woman aged 50 to 60 with COVID-19, enrolled during active disease. Both conserved end residues are part of each CDR3. The D gene is left open where the match is weak. Size is omitted from some rows. Given values are once, few, many or a class for expanded clones.

CDR3 protein: CASSLVRERDTTNTEAFF
CDR3 DNA: TGTGCCAGCAGCTTAGTAAGGGAGAGGGACACCACGAACACTGAAGCTTTCTTT
clone size: -
V gene: TRBV11-3
J gene: TRBJ1-1
D gene: -

CDR3 protein: CAISESGSRKLFF
CDR3 DNA: TGTGCCATCAGTGAGTCCGGGTCGCGAAAACTGTTTTTT
clone size: -
V gene: TRBV10-3
J gene: TRBJ1-4
D gene: -

CDR3 protein: CASSYSDRDPYNSPLHF
CDR3 DNA: TGTGCCAGCAGTTACTCGGACAGGGATCCCTATAATTCACCCCTCCACTTT
clone size: -
V gene: TRBV6-2/TRBV6-3
J gene: TRBJ1-6
D gene: TRBD1

CDR3 protein: CASSSGVYSNEQFF
CDR3 DNA: TGTGCCAGCAGCTCCGGGGTTTACTCCAATGAGCAGTTCTTC
clone size: -
V gene: TRBV7-9
J gene: TRBJ2-1
D gene: -

CDR3 protein: CASSQVPGGAGKLFF
CDR3 DNA: TGCGCCAGCAGCCAAGTCCCAGGGGGCGCGGGAAAACTGTTTTTT
clone size: -
V gene: TRBV4-1
J gene: TRBJ1-4
D gene: TRBD1

CDR3 protein: CATTRVVGPTTEAFF
CDR3 DNA: TGTGCCACCACGAGGGTTGTAGGTCCGACCACTGAAGCTTTCTTT
clone size: -
V gene: TRBV6-5
J gene: TRBJ1-1
D gene: -

CDR3 protein: CASSLGQKYLPYEQYF
CDR3 DNA: TGCGCCAGCAGCCTCGGACAGAAGTACTTACCCTACGAGCAGTACTTC
clone size: once
V gene: TRBV5-1
J gene: TRBJ2-7
D gene: -

CDR3 protein: CASSQDGAYTEAFF
CDR3 DNA: TGCGCCAGCAGCCAAGATGGGGCTTACACTGAAGCTTTCTTT
clone size: -
V gene: TRBV4-3
J gene: TRBJ1-1
D gene: -

CDR3 protein: CASRFADRHQPQHF
CDR3 DNA: TGTGCCAGCAGGTTTGCCGACAGGCATCAGCCCCAGCATTTT
clone size: once
V gene: TRBV2
J gene: TRBJ1-5
D gene: -

CDR3 protein: CASSASNEQFF
CDR3 DNA: TGCGCCAGCAGTGCATCCAATGAGCAGTTCTTC
clone size: -
V gene: TRBV10-2
J gene: TRBJ2-1
D gene: -

CDR3 protein: CASSLGQAPSTDTQYF
CDR3 DNA: TGCGCCAGCAGCTTGGGACAGGCTCCTAGCACAGATACGCAGTATTTT
clone size: -
V gene: TRBV5-1
J gene: TRBJ2-3
D gene: -

CDR3 protein: CASSQLPGHRADTEAFF
CDR3 DNA: TGTGCCAGCAGCCAACTTCCGGGACACAGGGCGGACACTGAAGCTTTCTTT
clone size: -
V gene: TRBV3-1/TRBV3-2
J gene: TRBJ1-1
D gene: -

CDR3 protein: CASSLTKRIGFNEKLFF
CDR3 DNA: TGTGCCAGCAGCTTAACTAAAAGGATCGGGTTTAATGAAAAACTGTTTTTT
clone size: -
V gene: TRBV13
J gene: TRBJ1-4
D gene: -

CDR3 protein: CASSLWRTGGNTGELFF
CDR3 DNA: TGTGCCAGCAGTTTATGGCGGACGGGGGGGAACACCGGGGAGCTGTTTTTT
clone size: -
V gene: TRBV28
J gene: TRBJ2-2
D gene: TRBD2

CDR3 protein: CASRTALNSPLHF
CDR3 DNA: TGTGCCAGCAGGACAGCTCTAAATTCACCCCTCCACTTT
clone size: -
V gene: TRBV28
J gene: TRBJ1-6
D gene: -

CDR3 protein: CASSPGSGKYGYTF
CDR3 DNA: TGCGCCAGCAGTCCCGGATCAGGGAAGTATGGCTACACCTTC
clone size: -
V gene: TRBV5-1
J gene: TRBJ1-2
D gene: -

CDR3 protein: CASSVKRQETQYF
CDR3 DNA: TGTGCCAGCAGTGTAAAACGCCAGGAGACCCAGTACTTC
clone size: -
V gene: TRBV2
J gene: TRBJ2-5
D gene: -

CDR3 protein: CASSQDRWGSVGDTQYF
CDR3 DNA: TGTGCCAGCAGCCAAGATCGATGGGGCTCGGTGGGAGATACGCAGTATTTT
clone size: -
V gene: TRBV3-1/TRBV3-2
J gene: TRBJ2-3
D gene: -

CDR3 protein: CASSTRPGTGSAKNIQYF
CDR3 DNA: TGTGCCAGTAGTACGCGTCCCGGGACAGGGAGTGCCAAAAACATTCAGTACTTC
clone size: -
V gene: TRBV19
J gene: TRBJ2-4
D gene: TRBD1

CDR3 protein: CAAGGGGPGDTQYF
CDR3 DNA: TGTGCCGCGGGGGGAGGTGGGCCAGGAGATACGCAGTATTTT
clone size: -
V gene: TRBV10-3
J gene: TRBJ2-3
D gene: TRBD2

CDR3 protein: CASSPGGSYNEQFF
CDR3 DNA: TGTGCCAGTAGTCCAGGGGGCTCCTACAATGAGCAGTTCTTC
clone size: -
V gene: TRBV19
J gene: TRBJ2-1
D gene: TRBD1

CDR3 protein: CASSPGTVGYGYTF
CDR3 DNA: TGTGCCAGTAGTCCGGGGACAGTTGGCTATGGCTACACCTTC
clone size: -
V gene: TRBV19
J gene: TRBJ1-2
D gene: TRBD1

CDR3 protein: CASSNSGTVSGNTIYF
CDR3 DNA: TGTGCCAGCAGCAACTCCGGGACAGTCTCTGGAAACACCATATATTTT
clone size: -
V gene: TRBV7-2
J gene: TRBJ1-3
D gene: TRBD1

CDR3 protein: CASSQDKGDYNEQFF
CDR3 DNA: TGCGCCAGCAGCCAAGATAAGGGGGACTACAATGAGCAGTTCTTC
clone size: -
V gene: TRBV4-1
J gene: TRBJ2-1
D gene: -

CDR3 protein: CAWSGGGWNQPQHF
CDR3 DNA: TGTGCCTGGAGTGGCGGGGGCTGGAATCAGCCCCAGCATTTT
clone size: -
V gene: TRBV30
J gene: TRBJ1-5
D gene: -

CDR3 protein: CSASGDSRAGQYF
CDR3 DNA: TGCAGTGCTAGTGGGGACAGCCGTGCCGGGCAGTACTTC
clone size: -
V gene: TRBV20-1
J gene: TRBJ2-7
D gene: TRBD1

CDR3 protein: CATSPGQGRDTQYF
CDR3 DNA: TGTGCCACCAGTCCTGGACAGGGGAGAGATACGCAGTATTTT
clone size: -
V gene: TRBV24-1
J gene: TRBJ2-3
D gene: TRBD1

CDR3 protein: CASSLVHVRMNTEAFF
CDR3 DNA: TGTGCCAGCAGCTTGGTACATGTCAGAATGAACACTGAAGCTTTCTTT
clone size: -
V gene: TRBV5-5
J gene: TRBJ1-1
D gene: -

CDR3 protein: CASSEGRSPLHF
CDR3 DNA: TGTGCCAGTAGTGAGGGAAGATCACCCCTCCACTTT
clone size: -
V gene: TRBV19
J gene: TRBJ1-6
D gene: -

CDR3 protein: CASSEPWTGRNSPLHF
CDR3 DNA: TGTGCCAGCAGTGAACCCTGGACAGGGCGGAATTCACCCCTCCACTTT
clone size: -
V gene: TRBV6-1
J gene: TRBJ1-6
D gene: TRBD1

CDR3 protein: CASSLAIRAHTF
CDR3 DNA: TGTGCCAGCAGCTTGGCGATCAGGGCCCACACCTTC
clone size: -
V gene: TRBV5-5
J gene: TRBJ1-2
D gene: -

CDR3 protein: CASSTGTAFNYGYTF
CDR3 DNA: TGTGCCAGCAGCACGGGGACAGCCTTTAACTATGGCTACACCTTC
clone size: -
V gene: TRBV9
J gene: TRBJ1-2
D gene: TRBD1

CDR3 protein: CASSPTPLAGTDTQYF
CDR3 DNA: TGTGCCAGCAGCCCCACCCCCCTTGCGGGGACCGATACGCAGTATTTT
clone size: once
V gene: TRBV7-6
J gene: TRBJ2-3
D gene: -

CDR3 protein: CASSYSRIHTEAFF
CDR3 DNA: TGTGCCAGCAGTTACTCGCGTATACACACTGAAGCTTTCTTT
clone size: -
V gene: TRBV6-5
J gene: TRBJ1-1
D gene: -

CDR3 protein: CATSDSRSGANVLTF
CDR3 DNA: TGTGCCACCTCGGACAGCCGCTCTGGGGCCAACGTCCTGACTTTC
clone size: -
V gene: TRBV2
J gene: TRBJ2-6
D gene: -

CDR3 protein: CASSQSGTGWFQPQHF
CDR3 DNA: TGTGCCAGCAGCCAAAGTGGGACAGGGTGGTTTCAGCCCCAGCATTTT
clone size: -
V gene: TRBV3-1/TRBV3-2
J gene: TRBJ1-5
D gene: TRBD1

CDR3 protein: CATEAMSGGADEQYF
CDR3 DNA: TGTGCCACCGAAGCGATGAGCGGGGGGGCCGACGAGCAGTACTTC
clone size: -
V gene: TRBV6-5
J gene: TRBJ2-7
D gene: TRBD2

CDR3 protein: CASSSRSGGLNGYTF
CDR3 DNA: TGTGCCAGCAGCTCACGTTCAGGGGGCTTGAATGGCTACACCTTC
clone size: -
V gene: TRBV7-2
J gene: TRBJ1-2
D gene: TRBD1

CDR3 protein: CASSPGWGTDTIYF
CDR3 DNA: TGCGCCAGCAGCCCGGGGTGGGGTACGGACACCATATATTTT
clone size: -
V gene: TRBV5-1
J gene: TRBJ1-3
D gene: -

CDR3 protein: CASSQGQSSSYEQYF
CDR3 DNA: TGCGCCAGCAGCCAAGGGCAATCTAGCTCCTACGAGCAGTACTTC
clone size: few
V gene: TRBV4-3
J gene: TRBJ2-7
D gene: -

CDR3 protein: CAISGTGNYEQYF
CDR3 DNA: TGTGCCATCAGTGGGACTGGAAACTACGAGCAGTACTTC
clone size: -
V gene: TRBV10-3
J gene: TRBJ2-7
D gene: -

CDR3 protein: CAWRRERNYGYTF
CDR3 DNA: TGTGCCTGGAGGAGGGAGAGAAACTATGGCTACACCTTC
clone size: -
V gene: TRBV30
J gene: TRBJ1-2
D gene: -

CDR3 protein: CASSRDRGLESPLHF
CDR3 DNA: TGTGCCAGTAGTCGGGACAGGGGCTTGGAATCACCCCTCCACTTT
clone size: -
V gene: TRBV19
J gene: TRBJ1-6
D gene: TRBD1

CDR3 protein: CAWRRGLSEAFF
CDR3 DNA: TGTGCCTGGAGAAGGGGGTTGTCTGAAGCTTTCTTT
clone size: few
V gene: TRBV30
J gene: TRBJ1-1
D gene: -

CDR3 protein: CASSSTTTTYEQYF
CDR3 DNA: TGTGCCAGCAGCTCAACCACTACAACCTACGAGCAGTACTTC
clone size: once
V gene: TRBV7-9
J gene: TRBJ2-7
D gene: -

CDR3 protein: CASSDISSTDTQYF
CDR3 DNA: TGTGCCAGCTCCGACATCTCTTCCACAGATACGCAGTATTTT
clone size: -
V gene: TRBV5-6
J gene: TRBJ2-3
D gene: -

CDR3 protein: CASSPTGEAYNSPLHF
CDR3 DNA: TGTGCCAGTAGTCCCACAGGGGAGGCGTATAATTCACCCCTCCACTTT
clone size: -
V gene: TRBV19
J gene: TRBJ1-6
D gene: TRBD1

CDR3 protein: CASRQGRSDTEAFF
CDR3 DNA: TGTGCCAGCAGACAGGGGCGATCGGACACTGAAGCTTTCTTT
clone size: -
V gene: TRBV14
J gene: TRBJ1-1
D gene: TRBD1

CDR3 protein: CATSGTGATGGSGQPQHF
CDR3 DNA: TGTGCCACCAGCGGAACTGGGGCAACAGGGGGATCGGGGCAGCCCCAGCATTTT
clone size: -
V gene: TRBV15
J gene: TRBJ1-5
D gene: TRBD1

CDR3 protein: CASSYRGDYGYTF
CDR3 DNA: TGTGCCAGCAGTTACAGGGGGGACTATGGCTACACCTTC
clone size: -
V gene: TRBV25-1
J gene: TRBJ1-2
D gene: TRBD1

CDR3 protein: CASSLNGRYQPQHF
CDR3 DNA: TGTGCCAGCAGTTTAAATGGTCGGTATCAGCCCCAGCATTTT
clone size: -
V gene: TRBV27
J gene: TRBJ1-5
D gene: -

CDR3 protein: CASSDRASGNTIYF
CDR3 DNA: TGTGCCAGCTCGGACAGGGCCTCTGGAAACACCATATATTTT
clone size: -
V gene: TRBV9
J gene: TRBJ1-3
D gene: TRBD1

CDR3 protein: CASSLVTSSYEQYF
CDR3 DNA: TGTGCCAGCAGCTTAGTAACATCCTCCTACGAGCAGTACTTC
clone size: -
V gene: TRBV7-2
J gene: TRBJ2-7
D gene: -

CDR3 protein: CASSFSGQRNGYTF
CDR3 DNA: TGTGCCAGCAGCTTCTCGGGACAGAGAAATGGCTACACCTTC
clone size: -
V gene: TRBV11-3
J gene: TRBJ1-2
D gene: TRBD1

CDR3 protein: CACGQRANYGYTF
CDR3 DNA: TGTGCCTGCGGCCAGCGAGCTAACTATGGCTACACCTTC
clone size: -
V gene: TRBV2
J gene: TRBJ1-2
D gene: -

CDR3 protein: CAIGTAYGYTF
CDR3 DNA: TGTGCCATTGGGACAGCCTATGGCTACACCTTC
clone size: -
V gene: TRBV2
J gene: TRBJ1-2
D gene: TRBD1

CDR3 protein: CASSLGGVNQPQHF
CDR3 DNA: TGTGCCAGCAGCTTAGGGGGCGTCAATCAGCCCCAGCATTTT
clone size: -
V gene: TRBV5-8
J gene: TRBJ1-5
D gene: TRBD1

CDR3 protein: CASSSPGQGRDTQYF
CDR3 DNA: TGTGCCAGCAGTTCCCCGGGACAGGGTAGGGATACGCAGTATTTT
clone size: -
V gene: TRBV27
J gene: TRBJ2-3
D gene: TRBD1

CDR3 protein: CASSLRRLLNTEAFF
CDR3 DNA: TGTGCCAGCAGCCTACGGAGACTTCTGAACACTGAAGCTTTCTTT
clone size: -
V gene: TRBV3-1/TRBV3-2
J gene: TRBJ1-1
D gene: -

CDR3 protein: CASTPFETQYF
CDR3 DNA: TGTGCCAGCACCCCATTTGAGACCCAGTACTTC
clone size: -
V gene: TRBV7-2
J gene: TRBJ2-5
D gene: -